Included here is one T cell receptor (beta chain) sequence, with context. The antigen remains undetermined. This sample stems from a study of Ad26.COV2.S vaccination and SARS-CoV-2 variants. Overall study: By the intramuscular route, Ad26.COV2.S was given once, or twice 56 days apart. Overall study findings and caveats: Analyses of TCR breadth and depth may have underestimated total T cell responses. A substantial breadth of spike-specific CD8+ and CD4+ T cell responses after vaccination has been reported.

Treatment here: around 19 received Ad26.COV2.S at low or high dose, single or two shots; about 5 received placebo; per-sample allocation not given. Collection of the samples took place on day 63 after the first injection of vaccine or placebo. The study used a vaccine consisting of an Ad26 vector that expressed Wuhan-strain SARS-CoV-2 spike. The CDR3 runs to 14 residues. CDR1 MNHNY and CDR2 SVGAGI come from the germline V gene (reference sequence). V lost 5 bases and J 8 bases, leaving 15 bases between the germline ends. TCRdb's copy holds only in-frame clones and misses some; the assay was immunoSEQ multiplex PCR. In the table there are hundreds of thousands of clones, around 87% of which are singletons.

The chain carries TRBV6-6 and TRBJ2-2; perhaps TRBD1 as D (5 bases). This material consisted of peripheral blood, taken in a trial of Ad26.COV2.S vaccine versus placebo. This clonotype was sampled from a person aged 18-60 years who received the Ad26.COV2.S COVID-19 vaccine or a placebo. CDR3 protein: CASSRIGVSGELFF. DNA for the CDR3: TGTGCCAGCAGTCGAATAGGGGTTTCTGGGGAGCTGTTTTTT.